This TCR beta chain is drawn from a study of T-cell memory formation after mild COVID-19. Notes on this clonotype: Its target is not known.

TCRdb redid the calling of the 5' RACE reads with MiXCR, one entry per CDR3 protein. The profile shows some 440,000 distinct CDR3 sequences, nearly 25% of them singletons. Study observations and caveats: SARS-CoV-2 specificity was not confirmed for second-wave clones peaking on day 37.

Sequencing input: PBMCs or a T cell subset sorted from them (not recorded which). The source is an adult woman who had mild COVID-19 (a few samples of this study predate the infection). Cell type and time point are not known.

CDR3 protein: CSAAGTSRTDTQYF. CDR3 DNA sequence: TGCAGTGCTGCCGGGACTAGTCGCACAGATACGCAGTATTTT. The genes are TRBV20-1 and TRBJ2-3; 8 bases fit TRBD2. Germline CDR1 and CDR2: DFQATT and SNEGSKA (reference sequence). CDR3 size: 14 residues. With V trimmed by 5 bases and J by 1 base, 5 bases remained unmatched.